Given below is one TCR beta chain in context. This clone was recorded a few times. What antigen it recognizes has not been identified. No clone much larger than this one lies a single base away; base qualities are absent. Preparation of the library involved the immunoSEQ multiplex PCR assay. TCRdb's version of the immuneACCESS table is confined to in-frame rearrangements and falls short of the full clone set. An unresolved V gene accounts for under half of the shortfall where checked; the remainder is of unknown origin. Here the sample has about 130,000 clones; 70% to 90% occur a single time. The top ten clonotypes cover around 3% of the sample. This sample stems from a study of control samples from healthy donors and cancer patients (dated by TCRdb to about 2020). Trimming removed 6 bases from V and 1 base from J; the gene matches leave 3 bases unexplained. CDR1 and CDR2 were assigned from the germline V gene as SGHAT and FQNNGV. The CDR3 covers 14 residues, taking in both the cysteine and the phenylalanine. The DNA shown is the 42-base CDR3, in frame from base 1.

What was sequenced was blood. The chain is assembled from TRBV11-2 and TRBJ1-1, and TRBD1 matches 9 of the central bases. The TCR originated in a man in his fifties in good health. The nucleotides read TGTGCCAGCAGGGGACAGGGCAAGAACACTGAAGCTTTCTTT. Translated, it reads CASRGQGKNTEAFF.